This TCR beta chain stems from a study of blood T cells in healthy people across ages. With a J-beta primer mix and a sample-barcoded 5' primer, a second PCR ran about 7 to 11 cycles. Each of the cDNA molecules was tagged by a template-switch adaptor with 12 random nucleotides. One entry per CDR3 protein results from TCRdb running MiXCR on the 5' RACE reads. The sample holds hundreds of thousands of distinct CDR3 sequences, about 40% seen once. Findings of the study overall: Relative to aged donors, long-lived donors carried more naive CD4+ cells and displayed higher diversity.

Only a few counts were recorded for this clonotype. Its antigen is not known. The CDR3 loop spans 16 amino acids. V trimming: 4 bases; J trimming: 10 bases; junction bases outside the gene matches: 17. Germline V gene sequence: CDR1 DFQATT, CDR2 SNEGSKA (reference sequence). The sample providers were healthy Caucasian people from Russia, aged about 6 to 90. The sequence was obtained from a woman aged 55-75 years in good health. This chain uses TRBV20-1 with TRBJ2-1, with TRBD1 matching 9 bases. Material: blood. The CDR3 is CSAIPYRRTGVREQFF. The CDR3 DNA is TGCAGTGCTATACCTTACAGGAGGACAGGGGTCAGGGAGCAGTTCTTC.